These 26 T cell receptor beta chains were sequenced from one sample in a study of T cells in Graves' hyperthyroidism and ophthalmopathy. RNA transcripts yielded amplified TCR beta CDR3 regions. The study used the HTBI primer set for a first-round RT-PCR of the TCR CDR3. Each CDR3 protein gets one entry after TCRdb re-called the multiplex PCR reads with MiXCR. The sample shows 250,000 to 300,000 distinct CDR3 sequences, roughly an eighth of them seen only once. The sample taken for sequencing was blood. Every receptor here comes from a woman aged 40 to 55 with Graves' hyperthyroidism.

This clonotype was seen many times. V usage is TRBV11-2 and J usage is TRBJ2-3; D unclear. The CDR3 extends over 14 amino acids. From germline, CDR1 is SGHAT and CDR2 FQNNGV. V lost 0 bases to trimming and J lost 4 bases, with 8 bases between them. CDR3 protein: CASSLDKKPDTQYF. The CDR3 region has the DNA TGTGCCAGCAGCTTAGATAAGAAGCCAGATACGCAGTATTTT.

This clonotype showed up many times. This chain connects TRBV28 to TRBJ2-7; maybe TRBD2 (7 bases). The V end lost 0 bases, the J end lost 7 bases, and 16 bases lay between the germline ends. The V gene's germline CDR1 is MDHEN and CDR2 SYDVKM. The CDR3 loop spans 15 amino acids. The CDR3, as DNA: TGTGCCAGCAGTTTATGGGCTAGCGGAGGGGGGGAGCAGTACTTC. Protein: CASSLWASGGGEQYF.

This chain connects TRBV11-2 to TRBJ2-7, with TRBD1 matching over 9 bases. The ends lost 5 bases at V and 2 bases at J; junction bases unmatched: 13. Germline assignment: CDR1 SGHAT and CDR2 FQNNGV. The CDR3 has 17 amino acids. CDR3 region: CASSLLAAGTGTYEQYF. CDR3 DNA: TGTGCCAGCAGCCTTTTAGCGGCCGGGACAGGGACCTACGAGCAGTACTTC.

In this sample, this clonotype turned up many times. CDR3: CSAKIPLTDTQYF. DNA of the CDR3: TGCAGTGCAAAAATCCCCTTGACAGATACGCAGTATTTT. The chain uses TRBV20-1 and TRBJ2-3; D ambiguous. V lost 6 bases to trimming and J lost 3 bases, with 13 bases between them. The CDR3 contains 13 residues. From germline, CDR1 is DFQATT and CDR2 SNEGSKA (reference sequence).

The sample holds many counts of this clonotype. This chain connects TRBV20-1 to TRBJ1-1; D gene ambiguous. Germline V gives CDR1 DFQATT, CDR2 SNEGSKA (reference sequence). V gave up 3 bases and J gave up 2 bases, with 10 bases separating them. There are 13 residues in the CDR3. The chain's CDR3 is CSASRSANTEAFF. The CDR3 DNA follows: TGCAGTGCTAGCAGGTCAGCAAACACTGAAGCTTTCTTT.

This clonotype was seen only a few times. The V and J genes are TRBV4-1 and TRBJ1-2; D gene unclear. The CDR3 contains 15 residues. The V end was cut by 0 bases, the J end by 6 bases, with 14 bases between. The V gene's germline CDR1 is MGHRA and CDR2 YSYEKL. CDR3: CASSQDRDAPNGYTF. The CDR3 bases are TGCGCCAGCAGCCAAGATCGAGATGCCCCCAATGGCTACACCTTC.

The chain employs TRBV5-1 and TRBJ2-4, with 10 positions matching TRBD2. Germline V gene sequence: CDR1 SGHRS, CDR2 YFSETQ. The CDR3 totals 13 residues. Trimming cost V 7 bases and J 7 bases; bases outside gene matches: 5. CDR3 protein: CASSPAGGNIQYF. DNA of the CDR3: TGCGCCAGCTCGCCAGCGGGAGGGAACATTCAGTACTTC.

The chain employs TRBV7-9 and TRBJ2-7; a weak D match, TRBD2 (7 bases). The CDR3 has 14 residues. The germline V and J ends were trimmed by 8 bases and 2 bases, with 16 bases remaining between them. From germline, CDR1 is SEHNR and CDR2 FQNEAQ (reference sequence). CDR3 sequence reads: CASRKGEGTYEQYF. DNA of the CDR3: TGTGCCAGCCGAAAGGGGGAGGGAACCTACGAGCAGTACTTC.

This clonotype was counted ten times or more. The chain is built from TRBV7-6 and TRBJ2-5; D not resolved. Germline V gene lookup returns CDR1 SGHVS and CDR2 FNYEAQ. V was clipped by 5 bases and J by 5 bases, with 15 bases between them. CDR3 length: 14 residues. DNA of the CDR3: TGTGCCAGCAGCACACCGGGCCCCGGGGAGACCCAGTACTTC. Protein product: CASSTPGPGETQYF. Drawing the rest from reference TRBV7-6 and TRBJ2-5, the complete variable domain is GAGVSQSPRYKVTKRGQDVALRCDPISGHVSLYWYRQALGQGPEFLTYFNYEAQQDKSGLPNDRFSAERPEGSISTLTIQRTEQRDSAMYRCASSTPGPGETQYFGPGTRLLVL.

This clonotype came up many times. CDR3 DNA: TGTGCCAGCAGTGAATTCCGGGAGACTGAAGCTTTCTTT. Its protein product is CASSEFRETEAFF. This rearrangement joins TRBV2 to TRBJ1-1, with unresolved D. This CDR3 contains 13 residues. V shed 2 bases and J shed 5 bases, with 9 bases lying between them. The V gene's germline CDR1 is SNHLY and CDR2 FYNNEI.

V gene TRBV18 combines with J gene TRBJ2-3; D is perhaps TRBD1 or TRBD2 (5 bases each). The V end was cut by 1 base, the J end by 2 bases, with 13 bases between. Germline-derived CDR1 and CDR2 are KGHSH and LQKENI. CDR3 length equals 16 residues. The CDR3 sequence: CASSPRGRANTDTQYF. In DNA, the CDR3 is TGTGCCAGCTCACCACGGGGACGGGCGAACACAGATACGCAGTATTTT.

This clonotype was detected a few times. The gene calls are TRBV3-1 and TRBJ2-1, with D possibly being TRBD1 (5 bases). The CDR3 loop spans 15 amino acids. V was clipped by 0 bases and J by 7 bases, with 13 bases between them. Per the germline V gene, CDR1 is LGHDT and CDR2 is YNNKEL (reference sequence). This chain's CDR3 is CASSQDRVRMNEQFF. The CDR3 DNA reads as TGTGCCAGCAGCCAAGACAGGGTGAGAATGAATGAGCAGTTCTTC.

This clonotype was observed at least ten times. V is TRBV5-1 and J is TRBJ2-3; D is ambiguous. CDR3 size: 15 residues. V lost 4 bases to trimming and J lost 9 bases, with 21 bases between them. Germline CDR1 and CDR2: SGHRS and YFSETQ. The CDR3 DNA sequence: TGCGCCAGCAGCCCGGACCCAGGCGGAGATAGGACGCAGTATTTT. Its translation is CASSPDPGGDRTQYF.

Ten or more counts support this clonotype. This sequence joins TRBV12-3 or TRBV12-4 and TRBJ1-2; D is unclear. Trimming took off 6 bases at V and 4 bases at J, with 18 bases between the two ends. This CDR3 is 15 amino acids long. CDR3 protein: CASRQRGREGYGYTF. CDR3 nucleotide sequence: TGTGCCAGCAGACAACGCGGGAGGGAAGGCTATGGCTACACCTTC.

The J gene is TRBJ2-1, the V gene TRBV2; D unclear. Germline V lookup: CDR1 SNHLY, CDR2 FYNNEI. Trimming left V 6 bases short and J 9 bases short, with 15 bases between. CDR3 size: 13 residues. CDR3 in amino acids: CASSHYERGEQFF. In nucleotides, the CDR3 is TGTGCCAGCAGCCACTACGAACGCGGTGAGCAGTTCTTC.

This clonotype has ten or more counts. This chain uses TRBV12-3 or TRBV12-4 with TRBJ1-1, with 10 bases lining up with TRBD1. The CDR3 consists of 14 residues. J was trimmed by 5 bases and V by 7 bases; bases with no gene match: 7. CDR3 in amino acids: CASTGDRGSTEAFF. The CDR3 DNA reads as TGTGCCAGCACCGGGGACAGGGGATCAACTGAAGCTTTCTTT.

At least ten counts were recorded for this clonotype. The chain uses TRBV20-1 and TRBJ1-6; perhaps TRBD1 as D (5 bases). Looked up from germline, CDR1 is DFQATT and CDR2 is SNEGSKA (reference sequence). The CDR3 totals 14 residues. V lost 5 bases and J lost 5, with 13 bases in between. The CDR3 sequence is CSAHLDSHNSPLHF. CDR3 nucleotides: TGCAGTGCTCACCTCGACAGTCATAATTCACCCCTCCACTTT.

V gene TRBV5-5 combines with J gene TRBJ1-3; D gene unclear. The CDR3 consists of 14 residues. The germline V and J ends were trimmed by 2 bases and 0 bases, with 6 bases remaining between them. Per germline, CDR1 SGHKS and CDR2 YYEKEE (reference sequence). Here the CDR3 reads CASSFVDSGNTIYF. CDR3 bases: TGTGCCAGCAGCTTCGTGGACTCTGGAAACACCATATATTTT.

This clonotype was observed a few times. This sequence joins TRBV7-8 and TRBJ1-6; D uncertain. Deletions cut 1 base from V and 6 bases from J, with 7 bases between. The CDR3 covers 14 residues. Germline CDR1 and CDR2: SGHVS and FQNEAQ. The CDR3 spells CASSLVRSNSPLHF. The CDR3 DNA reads TGTGCCAGCAGCTTAGTACGGAGTAATTCACCCCTCCACTTT.

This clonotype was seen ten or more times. The CDR3 coding sequence is TGTGCCAGCAGTTCGCTAGCGGGAGGAAAGAATGAGCAGTTCTTC. This encodes CASSSLAGGKNEQFF. The gene calls are TRBV7-2 and TRBJ2-1, with 11 bases fitting TRBD2. V dropped 6 bases and J dropped 7; count of bases not matched to a gene: 8. The CDR3 covers 15 residues. Germline V gene data show CDR1 as SGHTA and CDR2 as FQGNSA.

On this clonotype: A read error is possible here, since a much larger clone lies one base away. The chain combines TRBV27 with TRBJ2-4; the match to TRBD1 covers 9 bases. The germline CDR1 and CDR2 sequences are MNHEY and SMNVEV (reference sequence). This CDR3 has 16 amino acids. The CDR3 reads CATSKTGGEAKNIQYF. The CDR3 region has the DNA TGTGCCACCAGTAAGACAGGGGGTGAGGCCAAAAACATTCAGTACTTC.

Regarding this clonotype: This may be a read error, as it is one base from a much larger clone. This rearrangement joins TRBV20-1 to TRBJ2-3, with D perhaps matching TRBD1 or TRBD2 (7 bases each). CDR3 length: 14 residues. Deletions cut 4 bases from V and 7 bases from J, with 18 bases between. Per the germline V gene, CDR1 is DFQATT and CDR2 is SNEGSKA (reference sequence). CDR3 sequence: CSATGRGGGHTQYF. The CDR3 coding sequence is TGCAGTGCTACCGGTCGGGGAGGGGGCCATACGCAGTATTTT.

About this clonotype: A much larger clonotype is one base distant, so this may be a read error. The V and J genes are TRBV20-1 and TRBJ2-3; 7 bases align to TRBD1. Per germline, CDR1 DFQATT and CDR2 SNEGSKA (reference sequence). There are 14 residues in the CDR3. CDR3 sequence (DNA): TGCAGTGCCCTAGACAGGGAAGAGGCAGATCCGCAGTATTTT. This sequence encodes CSALDREEADPQYF.

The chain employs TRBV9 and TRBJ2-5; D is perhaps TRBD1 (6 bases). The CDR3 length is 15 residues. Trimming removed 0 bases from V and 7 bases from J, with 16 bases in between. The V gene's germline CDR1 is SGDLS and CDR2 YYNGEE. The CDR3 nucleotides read TGTGCCAGCAGCGTAGATAATTTCCGAGGGGGGACCCAGTACTTC. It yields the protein CASSVDNFRGGTQYF.

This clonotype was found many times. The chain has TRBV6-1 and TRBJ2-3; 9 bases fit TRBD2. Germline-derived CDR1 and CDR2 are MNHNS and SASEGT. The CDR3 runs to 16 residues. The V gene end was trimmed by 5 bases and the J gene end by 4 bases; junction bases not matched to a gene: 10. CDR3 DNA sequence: TGTGCCAGCAGTATGGGGGCTAGCGGGATCGCAGATACGCAGTATTTT. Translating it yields CASSMGASGIADTQYF.

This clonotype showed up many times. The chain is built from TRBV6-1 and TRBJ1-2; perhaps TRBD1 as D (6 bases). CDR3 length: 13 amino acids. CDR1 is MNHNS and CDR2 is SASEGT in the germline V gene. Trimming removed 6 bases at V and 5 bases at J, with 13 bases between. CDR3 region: CASRKNTGYGYTF. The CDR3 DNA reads TGTGCCAGCAGAAAGAATACAGGGTATGGCTACACCTTC.